The 16 T cell receptor beta chains below all came from one sample that was sequenced in a study of radiotherapy plus CTLA-4 blockade in lung cancer. The protocol was immunoSEQ multiplex PCR, while the TCRdb copy is restricted to in-frame clones and leaves out a portion. The sample consists of fewer than 100,000 clones, under 85% of them appearing once. Sequencing used peripheral blood, obtained from a patient treated with radiotherapy plus ipilimumab. The receptors were gathered from a human donor with non-small cell lung cancer who had stable disease on radiotherapy plus ipilimumab.

The V and J genes are TRBV5-1 and TRBJ2-7, with 11 bases identical to TRBD2. The CDR3 consists of 13 residues. Germline-derived CDR1 and CDR2 are SGHRS and YFSETQ. J lost 10 bases, V lost 0 bases, and 3 bases had no gene match. The CDR3 loop reads CASSLEGLAVQYF. As DNA, the CDR3 is TGCGCCAGCAGCTTGGAGGGACTAGCGGTCCAGTACTTC.

The chain links TRBV6-1 to TRBJ1-3; TRBD1 aligns across 7 bases. The germline CDR1 and CDR2 sequences are MNHNS and SASEGT. J lost 2 bases, V lost 7 bases, and 8 bases had no gene match. The CDR3 contains 15 residues. This CDR3 reads CASNRQGEAGNTIYF. The CDR3 DNA sequence: TGTGCCAGCAATCGACAGGGAGAAGCTGGAAACACCATATATTTT.

V and J are TRBV7-2 and TRBJ2-7, with 12 bases aligning to TRBD2. With V trimmed by 5 bases and J by 6 bases, 8 bases remained unmatched. The germline V gene has CDR1 SGHTA and CDR2 FQGNSA. The CDR3 runs 15 residues. In nucleotides, the CDR3 is TGTGCCAGCAGCACAACGACTAGCGGGGGCCTCGAGCAGTACTTC. This gives the protein CASSTTTSGGLEQYF. Variable domain in full (rest from reference TRBV7-2 and TRBJ2-7): GAGVSQSPSNKVTEKGKDVELRCDPISGHTALYWYRQSLGQGLEFLIYFQGNSAPDKSGLPSDRFSAERTGGSVSTLTIQRTQQEDSAVYLCASSTTTSGGLEQYFGPGTRLTVT.

This chain joins TRBV10-3 and TRBJ2-1, with D maybe TRBD1 (6 bases). The CDR3 spans 13 residues. Trimming took off 3 bases at V and 3 bases at J, with 6 bases between the two ends. Germline values: CDR1 ENHRY, CDR2 SYGVKD. CDR3 protein: CAISEQGYNEQFF. DNA of the CDR3: TGTGCCATCAGTGAACAGGGCTACAATGAGCAGTTCTTC.

The chain recombines TRBV18 with TRBJ2-5; D not certain. Trimming removed 4 bases at V and 2 bases at J, with 11 bases between. The germline V gene has CDR1 KGHSH and CDR2 LQKENI. CDR3 length equals 14 residues. Here the CDR3 reads CASSHWTEQETQYF. The CDR3 coding sequence is TGTGCCAGCTCACACTGGACGGAACAAGAGACCCAGTACTTC.

The chain recombines TRBV7-3 with TRBJ1-1, with 7 bases matching TRBD1. From germline, CDR1 is SGHTA and CDR2 FQGTGA. The length of the CDR3 is 15 residues. Germline trimming cut 2 bases from V and 1 base from J; bases unmatched to any gene: 4. The CDR3: CASSLEAGGNTEAFF. The CDR3 DNA is TGTGCCAGCAGCTTAGAAGCAGGGGGGAACACTGAAGCTTTCTTT.

J is TRBJ1-2 and V is TRBV6-6, with 7 bases fitting TRBD1. CDR3 size: 14 residues. Germline V gene sequence: CDR1 MNHNY, CDR2 SVGAGI (reference sequence). The V and J ends lost 2 bases and 8 bases, in that order; junction bases with no gene match: 8. CDR3 region: CASSYIQGNEGYTF. In DNA, the CDR3 is TGTGCCAGCAGTTACATACAGGGGAATGAAGGCTACACCTTC.

The rearrangement uses TRBV30 and TRBJ2-5, with 11 bases that match TRBD1. This CDR3 comprises 14 residues. V lost 4 bases to trimming and J lost 1 base; unmatched junction nucleotides: 2. The germline CDR1 and CDR2 sequences are GTSNPN and SVGIG (reference sequence). This chain's CDR3 is CAWKDRGLQETQYF. The CDR3 DNA reads TGTGCCTGGAAGGACAGGGGGCTCCAAGAGACCCAGTACTTC.

The rearrangement links TRBV5-4 to TRBJ1-2; weak D call: TRBD1 (5 bases). V gave up 3 bases and J gave up 2 bases, with 11 bases separating them. CDR3 size: 14 residues. The germline V gene encodes CDR1 SGHNT and CDR2 YYREEE (reference sequence). The CDR3 DNA sequence: TGTGCCAGCAGCTCGGGACGGGCAAACTATGGCTACACCTTC. This codes for CASSSGRANYGYTF.

This clone showed up just a few times. The gene calls are TRBV18 and TRBJ1-5; D is uncertain. V lost 1 base and J lost 8, with 9 bases in between. This CDR3 region has 13 residues. In germline, CDR1 is KGHSH, CDR2 LQKENI. CDR3 protein: CASSPRDTEPQHF. In DNA form, the CDR3 reads TGTGCCAGCTCACCACGAGACACGGAGCCCCAGCATTTT.

CDR3 sequence: CASSSSGTGFYGYTF. CDR3 sequence (DNA): TGTGCCAGCAGCTCATCCGGGACAGGGTTCTATGGCTACACCTTC. The chain recombines TRBV5-4 with TRBJ1-2, with TRBD1 identical over 9 bases. This CDR3 is built from 15 residues. Germline values: CDR1 SGHNT, CDR2 YYREEE (reference sequence). Losses at the gene ends were 3 bases for V and 4 bases for J; bases not matched to a gene: 7.

The chain combines TRBV19 with TRBJ2-6; TRBD2 is a possible D gene (6 bases). V was trimmed by 5 bases and J by 3 bases, leaving 14 bases between them. The CDR3 runs to 16 residues. CDR1 and CDR2 from the germline V gene are LNHDA and SQIVND (reference sequence). The CDR3: CASSGGTGFGANVLTF. CDR3 nucleotides: TGTGCCAGTAGTGGCGGGACGGGGTTTGGGGCCAACGTCCTGACTTTC. The variable domain in full, completed from reference TRBV19 and TRBJ2-6, reads DGGITQSPKYLFRKEGQNVTLSCEQNLNHDAMYWYRQDPGQGLRLIYYSQIVNDFQKGDIAEGYSVSREKKESFPLTVTSAQKNPTAFYLCASSGGTGFGANVLTFGAGSRLTVL.

The gene calls are TRBV19 and TRBJ1-2, with 8 nucleotides matching TRBD1. CDR3 size: 13 residues. The V gene's germline CDR1 is LNHDA and CDR2 SQIVND (reference sequence). The V and J ends lost 7 bases and 6 bases, in that order; junction bases with no gene match: 7. This CDR3 reads CASKQGAGNGYTF. The CDR3 nucleotides are TGTGCCAGTAAGCAGGGGGCCGGTAATGGCTACACCTTC.

This clone was seen once. V gene TRBV5-5 combines with J gene TRBJ1-1; D gene uncertain. The CDR3 runs 14 residues. V dropped 0 bases and J dropped 4 bases, with 10 bases sitting between them. Germline V lookup: CDR1 SGHKS, CDR2 YYEKEE (reference sequence). CDR3: CASSLDLRGTEAFF. In DNA form, the CDR3 reads TGTGCCAGCAGCTTGGACCTCCGGGGCACTGAAGCTTTCTTT.

This chain connects TRBV6-1 to TRBJ2-7; TRBD2 might be the D (6 bases). The CDR3 has 14 residues. The V gene's germline CDR1 is MNHNS and CDR2 SASEGT. V lost 4 bases and J 3 bases, leaving 13 bases between the germline ends. The CDR3 bases are TGTGCCAGCAGTGCGGAGGGTCCTAACTACGAGCAGTACTTC. Amino acid sequence: CASSAEGPNYEQYF.

The rearrangement uses TRBV7-2 and TRBJ2-6; D unclear. The germline V gene encodes CDR1 SGHTA and CDR2 FQGNSA. The V end was cut by 2 bases, the J end by 1 base, with 12 bases between. This CDR3 contains 17 residues. CDR3 in amino acids: CASSLRVARSGANVLTF. The DNA for the CDR3 is TGTGCCAGCAGCTTAAGGGTGGCAAGGTCTGGGGCCAACGTCCTGACTTTC.